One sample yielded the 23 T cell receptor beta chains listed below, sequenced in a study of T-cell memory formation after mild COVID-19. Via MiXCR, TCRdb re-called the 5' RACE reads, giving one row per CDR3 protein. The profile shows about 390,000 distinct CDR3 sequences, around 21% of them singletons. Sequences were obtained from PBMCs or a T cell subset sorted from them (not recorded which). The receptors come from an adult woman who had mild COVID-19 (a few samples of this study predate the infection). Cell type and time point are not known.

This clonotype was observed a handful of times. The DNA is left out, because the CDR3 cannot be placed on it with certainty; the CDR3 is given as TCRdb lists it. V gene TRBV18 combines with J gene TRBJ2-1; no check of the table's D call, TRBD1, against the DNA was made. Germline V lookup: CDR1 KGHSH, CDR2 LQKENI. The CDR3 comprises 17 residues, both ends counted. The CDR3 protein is CASSLLRFGTGYNEQFF.

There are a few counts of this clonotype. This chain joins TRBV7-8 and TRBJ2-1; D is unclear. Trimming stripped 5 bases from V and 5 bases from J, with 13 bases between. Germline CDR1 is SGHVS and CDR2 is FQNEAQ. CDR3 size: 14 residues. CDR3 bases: TGTGCCAGCAGCGCCCCCCCCCTCGACAATGAGCAGTTCTTC. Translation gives CASSAPPLDNEQFF.

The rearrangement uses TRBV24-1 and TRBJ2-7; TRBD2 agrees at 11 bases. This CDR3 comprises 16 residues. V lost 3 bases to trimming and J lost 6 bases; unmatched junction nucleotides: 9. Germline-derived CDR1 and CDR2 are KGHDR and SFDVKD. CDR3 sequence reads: CATSDNGLAGSSEQYF. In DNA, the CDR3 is TGTGCCACCAGTGATAATGGACTAGCGGGTTCTTCCGAGCAGTACTTC.

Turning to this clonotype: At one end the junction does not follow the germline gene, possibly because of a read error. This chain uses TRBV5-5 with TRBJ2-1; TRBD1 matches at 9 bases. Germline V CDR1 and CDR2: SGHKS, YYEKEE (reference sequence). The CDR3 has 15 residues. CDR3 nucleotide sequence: TGTGCCAGCAGCAATCCGGGACAGGGAATAAATGAGAAGTTCTTC. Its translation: CASSNPGQGINEKFF.

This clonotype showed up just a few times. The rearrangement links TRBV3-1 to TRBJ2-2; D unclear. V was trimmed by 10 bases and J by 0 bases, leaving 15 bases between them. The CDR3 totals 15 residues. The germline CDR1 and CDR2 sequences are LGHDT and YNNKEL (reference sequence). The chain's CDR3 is CATTPASTNTGELFF. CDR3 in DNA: TGTGCCACCACACCAGCGAGTACGAACACCGGGGAGCTGTTTTTT.

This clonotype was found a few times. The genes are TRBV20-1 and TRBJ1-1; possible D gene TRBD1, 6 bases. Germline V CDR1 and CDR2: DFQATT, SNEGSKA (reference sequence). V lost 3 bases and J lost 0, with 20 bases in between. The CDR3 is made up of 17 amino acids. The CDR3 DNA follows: TGCAGTGCTAGGGAAACTCAGGGGAGGATGCTGAACACTGAAGCTTTCTTT. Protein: CSARETQGRMLNTEAFF.

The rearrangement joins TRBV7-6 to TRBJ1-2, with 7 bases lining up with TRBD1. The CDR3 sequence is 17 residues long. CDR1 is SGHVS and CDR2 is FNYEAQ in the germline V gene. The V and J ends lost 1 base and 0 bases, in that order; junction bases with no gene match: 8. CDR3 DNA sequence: TGTGCCAGCAGCTTAGGTCCGACAGGGACTCCTAACTATGGCTACACCTTC. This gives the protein CASSLGPTGTPNYGYTF.

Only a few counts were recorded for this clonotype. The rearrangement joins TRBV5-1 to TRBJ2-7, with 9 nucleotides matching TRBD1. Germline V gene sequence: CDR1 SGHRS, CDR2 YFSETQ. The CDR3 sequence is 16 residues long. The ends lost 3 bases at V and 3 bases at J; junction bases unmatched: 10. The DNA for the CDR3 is TGCGCCAGCAGCTCCTCCGGACAGGGGAAGAACTACGAGCAGTACTTC. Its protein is CASSSSGQGKNYEQYF. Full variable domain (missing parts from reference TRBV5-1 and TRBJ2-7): KAGVTQTPRYLIKTRGQQVTLSCSPISGHRSVSWYQQTPGQGLQFLFEYFSETQRNKGNFPGRFSGRQFSNSRSEMNVSTLELGDSALYLCASSSSGQGKNYEQYFGPGTRLTVT.

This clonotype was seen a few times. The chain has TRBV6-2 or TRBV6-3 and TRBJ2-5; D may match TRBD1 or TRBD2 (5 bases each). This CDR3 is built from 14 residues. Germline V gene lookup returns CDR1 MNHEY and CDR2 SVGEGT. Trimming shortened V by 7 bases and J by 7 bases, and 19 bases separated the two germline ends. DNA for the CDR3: TGTGCCAGCATTAGAGGGACGGCCGAGGCGACCCAGTACTTC. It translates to CASIRGTAEATQYF.

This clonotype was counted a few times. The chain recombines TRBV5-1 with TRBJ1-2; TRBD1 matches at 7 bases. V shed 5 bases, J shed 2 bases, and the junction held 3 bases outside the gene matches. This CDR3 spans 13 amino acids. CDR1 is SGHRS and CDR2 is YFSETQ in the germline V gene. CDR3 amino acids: CASRTGRNYGYTF. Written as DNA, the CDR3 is TGCGCCAGCAGGACAGGGAGGAACTATGGCTACACCTTC. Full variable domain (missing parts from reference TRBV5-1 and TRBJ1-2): KAGVTQTPRYLIKTRGQQVTLSCSPISGHRSVSWYQQTPGQGLQFLFEYFSETQRNKGNFPGRFSGRQFSNSRSEMNVSTLELGDSALYLCASRTGRNYGYTFGSGTRLTVV.

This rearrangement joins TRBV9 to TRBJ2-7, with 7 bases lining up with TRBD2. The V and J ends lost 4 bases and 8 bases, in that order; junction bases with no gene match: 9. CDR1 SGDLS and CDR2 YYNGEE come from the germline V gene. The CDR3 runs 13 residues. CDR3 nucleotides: TGTGCCAGCAGCCTCGGACTAGACTGGAAGCAGTACTTC. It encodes CASSLGLDWKQYF.

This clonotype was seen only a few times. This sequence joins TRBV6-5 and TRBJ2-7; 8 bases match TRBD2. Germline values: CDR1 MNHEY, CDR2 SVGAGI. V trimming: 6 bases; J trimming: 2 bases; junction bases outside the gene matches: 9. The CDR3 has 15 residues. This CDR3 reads CASSSPGGGAYEQYF. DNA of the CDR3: TGTGCCAGCAGCTCGCCGGGAGGGGGGGCCTACGAGCAGTACTTC.

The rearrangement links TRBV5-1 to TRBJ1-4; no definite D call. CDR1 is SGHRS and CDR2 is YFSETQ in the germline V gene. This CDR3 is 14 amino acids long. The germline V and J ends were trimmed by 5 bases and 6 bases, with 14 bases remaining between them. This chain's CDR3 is CASSTRRSDEKLFF. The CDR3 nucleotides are TGCGCCAGCAGTACAAGGCGGTCGGATGAAAAACTGTTTTTT.

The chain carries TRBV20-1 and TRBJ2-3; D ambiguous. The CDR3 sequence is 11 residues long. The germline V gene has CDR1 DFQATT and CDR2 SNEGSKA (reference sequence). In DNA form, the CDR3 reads TGCATCCCTGGGGGCACAGATACGCAGTATTTT. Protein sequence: CIPGGTDTQYF.

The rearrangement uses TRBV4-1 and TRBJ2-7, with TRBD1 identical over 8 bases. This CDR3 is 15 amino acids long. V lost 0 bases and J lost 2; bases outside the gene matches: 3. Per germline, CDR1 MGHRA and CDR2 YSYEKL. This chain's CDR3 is CASSQDRGPTYEQYF. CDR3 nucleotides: TGCGCCAGCAGCCAAGACAGGGGGCCAACCTACGAGCAGTACTTC.

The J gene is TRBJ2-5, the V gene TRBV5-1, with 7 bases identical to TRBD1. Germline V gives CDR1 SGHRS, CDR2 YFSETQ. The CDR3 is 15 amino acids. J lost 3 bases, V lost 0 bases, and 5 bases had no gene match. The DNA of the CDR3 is TGCGCCAGCAGCTTGGGGGACAGACCCGAAGAGACCCAGTACTTC. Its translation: CASSLGDRPEETQYF.

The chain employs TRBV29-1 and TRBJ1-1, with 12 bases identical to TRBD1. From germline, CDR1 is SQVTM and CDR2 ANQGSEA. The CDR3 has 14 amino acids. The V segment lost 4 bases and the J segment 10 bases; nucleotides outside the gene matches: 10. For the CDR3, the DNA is TGCAGCGTTGCCGCTAGGGACAGGGGGCGGGTAGCTTTCTTT. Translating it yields CSVAARDRGRVAFF.

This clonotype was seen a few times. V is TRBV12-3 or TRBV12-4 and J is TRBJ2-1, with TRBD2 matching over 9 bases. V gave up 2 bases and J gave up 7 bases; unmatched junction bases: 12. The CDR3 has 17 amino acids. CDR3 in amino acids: CASSLFAGGPLENEQFF. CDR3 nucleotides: TGTGCCAGCAGTTTATTCGCGGGAGGGCCACTTGAGAATGAGCAGTTCTTC.

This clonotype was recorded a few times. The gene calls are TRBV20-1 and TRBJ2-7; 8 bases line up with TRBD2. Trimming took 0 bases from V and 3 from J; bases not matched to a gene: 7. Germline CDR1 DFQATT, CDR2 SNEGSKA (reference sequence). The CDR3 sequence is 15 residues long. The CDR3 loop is CSAREDSSGHYEQYF. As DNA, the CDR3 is TGCAGTGCTAGAGAAGATTCTAGCGGGCACTACGAGCAGTACTTC.

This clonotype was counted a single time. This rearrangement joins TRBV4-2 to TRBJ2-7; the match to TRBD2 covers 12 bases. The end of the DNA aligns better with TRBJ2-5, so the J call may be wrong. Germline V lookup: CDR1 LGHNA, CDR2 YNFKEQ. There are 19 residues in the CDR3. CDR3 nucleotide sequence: TGTGCCAGCAGCCAAGTCCCCCTCACTCTAGCGGGGGGGCAAGAGACCCAGTACTTC. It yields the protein CASSQVPLTLAGGQETQYF.

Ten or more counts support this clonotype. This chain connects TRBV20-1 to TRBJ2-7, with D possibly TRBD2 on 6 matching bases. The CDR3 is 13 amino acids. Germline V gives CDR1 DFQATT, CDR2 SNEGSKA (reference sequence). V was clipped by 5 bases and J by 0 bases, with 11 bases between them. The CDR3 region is CSAYSGLSYEQYF. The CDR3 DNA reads TGCAGTGCTTATAGCGGCCTCTCCTACGAGCAGTACTTC.

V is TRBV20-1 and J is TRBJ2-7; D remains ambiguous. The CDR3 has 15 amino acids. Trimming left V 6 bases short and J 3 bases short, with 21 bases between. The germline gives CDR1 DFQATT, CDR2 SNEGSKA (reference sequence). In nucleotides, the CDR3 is TGCAGTGCCCTGAACCCGGGCCCCAAACTCTACGAGCAGTACTTC. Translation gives CSALNPGPKLYEQYF.

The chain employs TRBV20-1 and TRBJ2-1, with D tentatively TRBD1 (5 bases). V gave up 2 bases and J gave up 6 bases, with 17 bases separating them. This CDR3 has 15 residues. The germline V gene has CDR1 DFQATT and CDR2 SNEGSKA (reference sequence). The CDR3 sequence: CSARRVGAYFNEQFF. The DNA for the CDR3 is TGCAGTGCTAGACGGGTAGGGGCCTACTTCAATGAGCAGTTCTTC.